This passage covers 25 T cell receptor beta chains from one sample sequenced in a study of T cell changes during pregnancy in multiple sclerosis. This table comes from immunoSEQ multiplex PCR, and its TCRdb copy is limited to in-frame clones, with some not included. The data hold about 100,000 clones, with around 92% observed a single time. Sample: peripheral blood, taken in the second trimester of pregnancy. The receptors here all came from a female donor with multiple sclerosis, enrolled in a pregnancy study.

The genes are TRBV7-9 and TRBJ1-2; 9 bases fit TRBD1. V shed 5 bases and J 5 bases; nucleotides not matched to a gene: 9. Germline loops: CDR1 SEHNR, CDR2 FQNEAQ (reference sequence). The CDR3 is 15 amino acids. CDR3 bases: TGTGCCAGCAGCGAGAACAGGGGGCGCGGGTATGGCTACACCTTC. Residues: CASSENRGRGYGYTF.

The genes are TRBV28 and TRBJ2-5; 7 nucleotides agree with TRBD2. V shed 6 bases, J shed 6 bases, and the junction held 16 bases outside the gene matches. The CDR3 totals 16 residues. CDR1 and CDR2 from the germline V gene are MDHEN and SYDVKM. The CDR3 loop reads CASSSDRLAGRQTQYF. The CDR3 bases are TGTGCCAGCAGCTCAGACAGACTAGCAGGGCGGCAGACCCAGTACTTC.

The chain links TRBV27 to TRBJ2-7, with 12 bases aligning to TRBD2. With 2 bases clipped from V and 9 bases from J, the junction kept 8 bases outside the gene matches. CDR1 MNHEY and CDR2 SMNVEV come from the germline V gene (reference sequence). The CDR3 is 15 residues long. The CDR3 here is CASSLRRLAGDVQYF. The CDR3 region has the DNA TGTGCCAGCAGTTTAAGACGACTAGCGGGAGACGTGCAGTACTTC.

The chain links TRBV28 to TRBJ1-2; no definite D call. V was clipped by 3 bases and J by 2 bases, with 4 bases between them. This CDR3 has 12 residues. Germline V lookup: CDR1 MDHEN, CDR2 SYDVKM. The CDR3 region is CASSLGNYGYTF. CDR3 DNA sequence: TGTGCCAGCAGTTTGGGCAACTATGGCTACACCTTC.

The chain couples TRBV6-5 to TRBJ1-2, with TRBD1 identical over 7 bases. J lost 4 bases, V lost 5 bases, and 4 bases had no gene match. CDR3 length: 13 residues. Germline CDR1 and CDR2: MNHEY and SVGAGI. The CDR3 DNA is TGTGCCAGCAGTAACGACAGGGTCTATGGCTACACCTTC. It codes for CASSNDRVYGYTF.

The gene calls are TRBV5-1 and TRBJ2-1; possibly TRBD1 for D (5 bases). Germline assignment: CDR1 SGHRS and CDR2 YFSETQ. The CDR3 totals 17 residues. V was pared by 1 base and J by 0 bases, with 14 bases between. The CDR3 loop reads CASSLLVQGSSYNEQFF. The DNA of the CDR3 is TGCGCCAGCAGCTTGCTTGTGCAGGGAAGCTCCTACAATGAGCAGTTCTTC.

The rearrangement links TRBV7-6 to TRBJ2-2, with a weak D call TRBD1 (6 bases). The ends were cut back, 0 bases at V and 6 bases at J, with 14 bases in the middle. This CDR3 contains 16 residues. The germline V gene has CDR1 SGHVS and CDR2 FNYEAQ. This CDR3 is CASSLAGGQAPGELFF. CDR3 coding DNA: TGTGCCAGCAGCTTAGCAGGGGGTCAGGCCCCCGGGGAGCTGTTTTTT. The whole variable domain, remainder taken from reference TRBV7-6 and TRBJ2-2, is GAGVSQSPRYKVTKRGQDVALRCDPISGHVSLYWYRQALGQGPEFLTYFNYEAQQDKSGLPNDRFSAERPEGSISTLTIQRTEQRDSAMYRCASSLAGGQAPGELFFGEGSRLTVL.

The chain employs TRBV5-1 and TRBJ2-5; 10 bases are shared with TRBD1. Germline loops: CDR1 SGHRS, CDR2 YFSETQ. The length of the CDR3 is 14 residues. V shed 3 bases and J 3 bases; nucleotides not matched to a gene: 2. Written as DNA, the CDR3 is TGCGCCAGCAGCTCGGGACAGGGGAAAGAGACCCAGTACTTC. Its translation: CASSSGQGKETQYF.

The chain carries TRBV13 and TRBJ2-1, with TRBD2 as a possible D gene (6 bases). This CDR3 comprises 18 residues. V dropped 5 bases and J dropped 6 bases, with 26 bases sitting between them. Germline CDR1 is PRHDT and CDR2 is FYEKMQ (reference sequence). In DNA, the CDR3 is TGTGCCAGCAGCGGATGGGGGGAATTTCGGGCCCCAAGCAATGAGCAGTTCTTC. Encoded protein: CASSGWGEFRAPSNEQFF. Looking up the rest from reference TRBV13 and TRBJ2-1 gives the full variable domain: AAGVIQSPRHLIKEKRETATLKCYPIPRHDTVYWYQQGPGQDPQFLISFYEKMQSDKGSIPDRFSAQQFSDYHSELNMSSLELGDSALYFCASSGWGEFRAPSNEQFFGPGTRLTVL.

The rearrangement links TRBV4-1 to TRBJ1-1; D may be TRBD1 (6 bases). Germline assignment: CDR1 MGHRA and CDR2 YSYEKL. Trimming took 6 bases from V and 3 from J, leaving 26 bases between them. The length of the CDR3 is 18 residues. The DNA for the CDR3 is TGCGCCAGCAGGAAGGATCCCTGGCGAGGGGACAATTACACTGAAGCTTTCTTT. As protein: CASRKDPWRGDNYTEAFF.

The chain employs TRBV19 and TRBJ2-1; D ambiguous. Germline loops: CDR1 LNHDA, CDR2 SQIVND (reference sequence). Trimming removed 8 bases from V and 7 bases from J, with 12 bases in between. The length of the CDR3 is 12 residues. DNA of the CDR3: TGTGCCAGTGGCTGGGCGTGGAATGAGCAGTTCTTC. Encoded protein: CASGWAWNEQFF. The full variable domain, with the rest looked up from reference TRBV19 and TRBJ2-1, is DGGITQSPKYLFRKEGQNVTLSCEQNLNHDAMYWYRQDPGQGLRLIYYSQIVNDFQKGDIAEGYSVSREKKESFPLTVTSAQKNPTAFYLCASGWAWNEQFFGPGTRLTVL.

J is TRBJ1-2 and V is TRBV9; perhaps TRBD1 as D (5 bases). Germline V gene lookup returns CDR1 SGDLS and CDR2 YYNGEE. V gave up 0 bases and J gave up 4 bases, with 25 bases separating them. This CDR3 region has 19 residues. The CDR3 sequence is CASSVAPGWEDRGAYGYTF. CDR3 DNA sequence: TGTGCCAGCAGCGTAGCTCCTGGGTGGGAGGATAGAGGGGCCTATGGCTACACCTTC.

The V and J genes are TRBV18 and TRBJ1-1; no firm D call. The V end lost 3 bases, the J end lost 1 base, and 9 bases lay between the germline ends. Looked up from germline, CDR1 is KGHSH and CDR2 is LQKENI. This CDR3 is built from 14 residues. As DNA, the CDR3 is TGTGCCAGCTCACCTTCCGGGGAGAACACTGAAGCTTTCTTT. Residues: CASSPSGENTEAFF.

The chain recombines TRBV4-2 with TRBJ2-6; D not resolved. Germline assignment: CDR1 LGHNA and CDR2 YNFKEQ. The CDR3 length is 14 residues. V was trimmed by 0 bases and J by 4 bases, leaving 4 bases between them. CDR3 region: CASSQEAGANVLTF. The DNA of the CDR3 is TGTGCCAGCAGCCAAGAGGCAGGGGCCAACGTCCTGACTTTC.

The V and J genes are TRBV9 and TRBJ1-1; a possible D gene is TRBD1 (6 bases). CDR3 length equals 15 residues. V dropped 5 bases and J dropped 4 bases, with 18 bases sitting between them. Per the germline V gene, CDR1 is SGDLS and CDR2 is YYNGEE. The CDR3 spells CASSPRGGQGTEAFF. CDR3 DNA sequence: TGTGCCAGCAGTCCCCGGGGGGGGCAGGGCACTGAAGCTTTCTTT.

V usage is TRBV27 and J usage is TRBJ2-3, with TRBD2 as a possible D gene (5 bases). From germline, CDR1 is MNHEY and CDR2 SMNVEV (reference sequence). Trimming left V 1 base short and J 2 bases short, with 7 bases between. The CDR3 is 14 amino acids. CDR3 in DNA: TGTGCCAGCAGTTTATACGACTACACAGATACGCAGTATTTT. This translates into CASSLYDYTDTQYF.

The gene calls are TRBV9 and TRBJ2-3, with 11 bases lining up with TRBD2. Per the germline V gene, CDR1 is SGDLS and CDR2 is YYNGEE. The CDR3 length is 15 residues. The V gene end was trimmed by 2 bases and the J gene end by 1 base; junction bases not matched to a gene: 0. The CDR3 spells CASSVTSGGTDTQYF. DNA for the CDR3: TGTGCCAGCAGCGTGACTAGCGGGGGCACAGATACGCAGTATTTT.

This clone was seen a handful of times. The chain combines TRBV2 with TRBJ2-7; TRBD2 might be the D (5 bases). Between the trimmed V and J ends, which lost 7 bases and 2 bases, there was a span of 12 bases. Looked up from germline, CDR1 is SNHLY and CDR2 is FYNNEI. The CDR3 runs to 13 residues. The CDR3 region is CASTKDSTYEQYF. The CDR3 DNA follows: TGTGCCAGCACGAAGGACTCAACCTACGAGCAGTACTTC.

V usage is TRBV5-8 and J usage is TRBJ1-4; 10 bases align to TRBD1. The germline V gene encodes CDR1 SGHTS and CDR2 YDEGEE. J gave up 6 bases and V 4 bases, and 6 bases lay outside the gene matches. This CDR3 contains 15 residues. The CDR3, as DNA: TGTGCCAGCAGCGCCGGACAGGGGGTGGATGAAAAACTGTTTTTT. Its translation: CASSAGQGVDEKLFF.

The V and J genes are TRBV6-1 and TRBJ2-1; D possibly corresponds to TRBD1 (6 bases). The CDR3 is 15 residues long. Trimming removed 8 bases at V and 4 bases at J, with 18 bases between. Germline CDR1 reads MNHNS; CDR2 reads SASEGT. The CDR3 sequence is CASCPRGSGYNEQFF. CDR3 coding DNA: TGTGCCAGCTGCCCCAGGGGTTCGGGATACAATGAGCAGTTCTTC.

Only one count was recorded for this clone. This chain connects TRBV4-3 to TRBJ1-1; D perhaps matches TRBD1 (5 bases). In germline, CDR1 is LGHNA, CDR2 YSLEER. This CDR3 contains 15 residues. Trimming took off 0 bases at V and 0 bases at J, with 8 bases between the two ends. The CDR3, as DNA: TGCGCCAGCAGCCAAGAAAGGGGAATGAACACTGAAGCTTTCTTT. Its translation: CASSQERGMNTEAFF.

V usage is TRBV6-5 and J usage is TRBJ2-3; D uncertain. Trimming took 6 bases from V and 11 from J, leaving 12 bases between them. Germline lookup yields CDR1 MNHEY and CDR2 SVGAGI. CDR3 length equals 11 residues. The CDR3 DNA reads as TGTGCCAGCAGGGCCGGGTCCGGGCAGTATTTT. Encoded protein: CASRAGSGQYF.

The rearrangement joins TRBV7-2 to TRBJ1-1; no definite D call. Germline assignment: CDR1 SGHTA and CDR2 FQGNSA. The CDR3 is 14 amino acids. Trimming took off 2 bases at V and 0 bases at J, with 7 bases between the two ends. CDR3 sequence reads: CASSLREMNTEAFF. In DNA, the CDR3 is TGTGCCAGCAGCTTACGGGAGATGAACACTGAAGCTTTCTTT. The variable domain in full, completed from reference TRBV7-2 and TRBJ1-1, reads GAGVSQSPSNKVTEKGKDVELRCDPISGHTALYWYRQSLGQGLEFLIYFQGNSAPDKSGLPSDRFSAERTGGSVSTLTIQRTQQEDSAVYLCASSLREMNTEAFFGQGTRLTVV.

J is TRBJ2-3 and V is TRBV28; TRBD2 aligns across 9 bases. V was pared by 2 bases and J by 2 bases, with 5 bases of the junction left unmatched. The CDR3 sequence is 16 residues long. Germline-derived CDR1 and CDR2 are MDHEN and SYDVKM. The CDR3 sequence is CASSLRLAGTTDTQYF. The CDR3 nucleotides read TGTGCCAGCAGTTTACGGCTAGCGGGGACCACAGATACGCAGTATTTT.

The chain is built from TRBV27 and TRBJ2-7, with 11 nucleotides matching TRBD1. The V and J ends lost 3 bases and 3 bases, in that order; junction bases with no gene match: 1. CDR1 is MNHEY, CDR2 SMNVEV, per germline (reference sequence). The CDR3 extends over 14 amino acids. CDR3 nucleotides: TGTGCCAGCAGTTTCGGGACAGGGGGCTACGAGCAGTACTTC. Amino acids: CASSFGTGGYEQYF.